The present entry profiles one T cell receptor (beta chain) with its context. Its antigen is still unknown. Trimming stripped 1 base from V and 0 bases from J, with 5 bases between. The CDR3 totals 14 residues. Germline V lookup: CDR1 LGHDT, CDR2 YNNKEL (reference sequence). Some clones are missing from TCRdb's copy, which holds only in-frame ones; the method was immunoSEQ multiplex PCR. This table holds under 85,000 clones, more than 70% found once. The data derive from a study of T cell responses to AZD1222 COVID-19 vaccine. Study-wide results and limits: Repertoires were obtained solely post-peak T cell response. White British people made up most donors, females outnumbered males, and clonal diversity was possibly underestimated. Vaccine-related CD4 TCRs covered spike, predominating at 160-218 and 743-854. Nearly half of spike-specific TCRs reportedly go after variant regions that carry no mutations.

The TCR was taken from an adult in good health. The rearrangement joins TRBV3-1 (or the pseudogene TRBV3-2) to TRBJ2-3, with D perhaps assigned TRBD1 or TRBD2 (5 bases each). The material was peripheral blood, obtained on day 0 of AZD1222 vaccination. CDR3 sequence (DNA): TGTGCCAGCAGCCAAGGGGGGAGCACAGATACGCAGTATTTT. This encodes CASSQGGSTDTQYF.